A selection of T cell receptor beta chains follows, all from one sample in a study of post-analysis software for immune sequencing data. TCRdb used MiXCR to reprocess the PCR reads, holding one entry per CDR3 protein. The sample contains 600,000 to 700,000 distinct CDR3 sequences, 55% to 60% of which appear only once. Sequencing was performed on blood. The receptors shown here come from a girl aged 2-10 years with multiple sclerosis. Each CDR3 is given with its conserved first and last residue. Each record gives: clone size, J gene, V gene, CDR3 length, D gene, CDR3 protein, CDR3 DNA. The D gene is left open where the match is weak. Clone size is shown for a subset of rows, as once, few, many or a class of expanded clone.

. TRBJ2-1 TRBV29-1 13 . CSVEVVSYNEQFF TGCAGCGTTGAAGTGGTCTCCTACAATGAGCAGTTCTTC
. TRBJ1-1 TRBV20-1 16 . CSARFPGIIMNTEAFF TGCAGTGCTAGGTTCCCGGGAATAATAATGAACACTGAAGCTTTCTTT
. TRBJ2-5 TRBV5-1 14 . CASSLSTKQETQYF TGCGCCAGCAGCTTGTCCACCAAACAAGAGACCCAGTACTTC
. TRBJ2-2 TRBV29-1 14 . CSAEDPSGTGELFF TGCAGCGCCGAAGACCCATCAGGGACCGGGGAGCTGTTTTTT
. TRBJ1-4 TRBV4-1 16 . CASSQNPTGGNEKLFF TGCGCCAGCAGCCAGAATCCTACGGGTGGTAATGAAAAACTGTTTTTT
once TRBJ2-5 TRBV29-1 10 . CSAEKETQYF TGCAGCGCCGAAAAAGAGACCCAGTACTTC
. TRBJ2-5 TRBV4-3 15 . CASSQGDMTTETQYF TGCGCCAGCAGCCAAGGGGACATGACTACAGAGACCCAGTACTTC
. TRBJ1-2 TRBV20-1 12 . CSASDGNYGYTF TGCAGTGCCTCCGACGGGAACTATGGCTACACCTTC
. TRBJ2-1 TRBV4-3 13 . CANSQDPTLEQFF TGCGCCAACAGCCAAGATCCGACTCTTGAGCAGTTCTTC
. TRBJ2-3 TRBV12-3/TRBV12-4 15 . CASSLLHRAPDTQYF TGTGCCAGCAGTCTACTCCACAGGGCCCCAGATACGCAGTATTTT
many TRBJ1-2 TRBV29-1 10 . CSVEGTPYTF TGCAGCGTGGAAGGGACCCCCTACACCTTC
few TRBJ2-5 TRBV7-9 14 . CASSFFGRQETQYF TGTGCCAGCAGCTTTTTTGGCCGCCAAGAGACCCAGTACTTC
. TRBJ1-2 TRBV7-2 15 . CASSLAGQAGYGYTF TGTGCCAGCAGCTTAGCTGGGCAGGCGGGGTATGGCTACACCTTC
. TRBJ2-1 TRBV5-5 16 TRBD2 CASSGETSGVVDKQFF TGTGCCAGCAGCGGGGAGACTAGCGGGGTAGTGGATAAGCAGTTCTTC
. TRBJ2-7 TRBV12-3/TRBV12-4 14 TRBD1 CASSLWDRVGEQYF TGTGCCAGCAGTTTGTGGGACAGGGTAGGCGAGCAGTACTTC
few TRBJ2-1 TRBV20-1 15 TRBD1 CSARDWTGPYNEQFF TGCAGTGCTAGAGATTGGACAGGGCCGTACAATGAGCAGTTCTTC
. TRBJ1-5 TRBV6-5 13 . CASKAGSYQPQHF TGTGCCAGCAAGGCAGGGTCATATCAGCCCCAGCATTTT
few TRBJ2-6 TRBV10-3 16 TRBD2 CATTSGGSAGANVLTF TGTGCCACGACTAGCGGGGGCTCCGCAGGGGCCAACGTCCTGACTTTC
. TRBJ2-7 TRBV29-1 14 TRBD2 CSVGTSGGAYEQYF TGCAGCGTTGGTACTAGCGGGGGAGCCTACGAGCAGTACTTC
many TRBJ2-5 TRBV5-1 14 TRBD1 CASSLRTGQETQYF TGTGCCAGCAGCCTTCGGACAGGACAAGAGACCCAGTACTTC
few TRBJ2-3 TRBV7-8 17 . CASSLRGRGPSGDTQYF TGTGCCAGCAGCTTGCGTGGGCGGGGGCCCTCGGGAGATACGCAGTATTTT
once TRBJ2-5 TRBV10-1 13 . CASSSQVMETQYF TGCGCCAGCAGTTCTCAGGTGATGGAGACCCAGTACTTC
. TRBJ1-2 TRBV6-6 14 TRBD1 CASRSKTGGHGYTF TGTGCCAGCAGGTCCAAGACAGGGGGCCATGGCTACACCTTC
few TRBJ2-1 TRBV24-1 17 . CATSDLPAAGKDNEQFF TGTGCCACCAGTGATTTGCCAGCGGCAGGAAAGGACAATGAGCAGTTCTTC
. TRBJ1-2 TRBV11-3 14 . CASSSPGGDYGYTF TGTGCCAGCAGCTCCCCGGGGGGCGACTATGGCTACACCTTC
. TRBJ2-7 TRBV19 16 TRBD2 CASSTPGLAGPYEQYF TGTGCCAGTAGCACTCCGGGACTAGCGGGACCTTACGAGCAGTACTTC
. TRBJ1-5 TRBV12-3/TRBV12-4 14 . CASSLSGHNQPQHF TGTGCCAGCAGTTTATCCGGCCACAATCAGCCCCAGCATTTT
. TRBJ2-7 TRBV20-1 13 . CSANKALSYEQYF TGCAGTGCTAACAAGGCCCTCTCCTACGAGCAGTACTTC
. TRBJ2-1 TRBV6-6 13 . CASSYSDSANQFF TGTGCCAGCAGTTACTCTGACTCGGCTAACCAGTTCTTC
few TRBJ2-5 TRBV4-2 16 TRBD2 CASSSPGLAKQETQYF TGTGCCAGCAGCTCTCCGGGACTAGCCAAACAAGAGACCCAGTACTTC
few TRBJ2-3 TRBV7-6 17 TRBD2 CASSLGTSGALTDTQYF TGTGCCAGCAGCTTGGGGACTAGCGGGGCCCTCACAGATACGCAGTATTTT
once TRBJ2-7 TRBV7-9 16 . CASSLVGAGQIREQYF TGTGCCAGCAGCTTAGTAGGTGCGGGGCAAATTCGGGAGCAGTACTTC
. TRBJ2-3 TRBV7-8 17 TRBD2 CASSLGLGAGGTDTQYF TGTGCCAGCAGCTTAGGATTGGGCGCGGGGGGCACAGATACGCAGTATTTT
. TRBJ2-5 TRBV7-3 13 TRBD2 CASSFGSGRAQYF TGTGCCAGCAGCTTTGGGTCAGGGAGGGCCCAGTACTTC
once TRBJ2-5 TRBV20-1 16 TRBD2 CSASGTSGSLEETQYF TGCAGTGCTAGCGGGACTAGCGGGAGCCTCGAAGAGACCCAGTACTTC